The present entry profiles one TCR beta chain with its context. These data come from a study of blood T cell repertoires in COVID-19. On the study more broadly: Samples taken during acute and convalescent COVID-19 were collected in the United States, Italy and Spain.

J lost 5 bases, V lost 1 base, and 13 bases had no gene match. Germline assignment: CDR1 LGHDT and CDR2 YNNKEL (reference sequence). This CDR3 contains 18 residues. Measured with immunoSEQ multiplex PCR; TCRdb has only the in-frame clones, and not every one. The sample shows roughly 60,000 clones, more than 80% of them seen only once. This receptor was taken from a woman older than 75 with active COVID-19. Sequencing used peripheral blood. The V gene is TRBV3-1 (or the pseudogene TRBV3-2), the J gene TRBJ2-5; 10 bases are a match to TRBD2. The CDR3 here is CASSQVASGRGGVETQYF. The CDR3 nucleotides are TGTGCCAGCAGCCAAGTGGCTAGCGGGAGAGGAGGGGTTGAGACCCAGTACTTC.